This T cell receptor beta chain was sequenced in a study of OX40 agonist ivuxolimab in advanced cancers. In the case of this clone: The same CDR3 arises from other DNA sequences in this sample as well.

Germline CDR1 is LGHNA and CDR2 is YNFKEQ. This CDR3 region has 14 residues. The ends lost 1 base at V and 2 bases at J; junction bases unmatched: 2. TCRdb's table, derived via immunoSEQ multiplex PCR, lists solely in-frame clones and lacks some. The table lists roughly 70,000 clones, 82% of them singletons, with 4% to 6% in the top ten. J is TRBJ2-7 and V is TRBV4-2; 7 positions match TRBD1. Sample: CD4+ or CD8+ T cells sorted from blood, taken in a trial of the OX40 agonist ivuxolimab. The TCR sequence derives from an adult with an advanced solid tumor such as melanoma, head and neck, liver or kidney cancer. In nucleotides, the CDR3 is TGTGCCAGCAGCCAAGGACAGGGAACCTACGAGCAGTACTTC. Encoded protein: CASSQGQGTYEQYF.